This T cell receptor beta chain comes out of a study of T cell responses to AZD1222 COVID-19 vaccine. Overall study findings and caveats: Nearly half of spike-specific TCRs reportedly target unmutated variant regions. Sampling captured repertoires only after the peak T cell response.

V was clipped by 1 base and J by 2 bases, with 7 bases between them. Germline V gene sequence: CDR1 SGHRS, CDR2 YFSETQ. The CDR3 spans 14 residues. Comments on this clone: Its cognate antigen is unknown. At the DNA level, this CDR3 is encoded by other sequences in the same sample as well.

Measured with immunoSEQ multiplex PCR; TCRdb has only the in-frame clones, and not every one. The repertoire holds 95,000 to 110,000 clones, with over 80% as singletons. The V gene is TRBV5-1, the J gene TRBJ2-1, with D unclear. The origin of this receptor is an adult who received the AZD1222 COVID-19 vaccine. Source: peripheral blood, taken 28 days after the second AZD1222 dose. CDR3 sequence reads: CASSLSGAYNEQFF. The CDR3 DNA is TGCGCCAGCAGCTTGTCCGGAGCCTACAATGAGCAGTTCTTC.